This passage covers 31 T cell receptor beta chains from one sample sequenced in a study of blood T cell repertoires in COVID-19. The table came from immunoSEQ multiplex PCR; TCRdb's copy has only in-frame clones and leaves some out. The data show some 130,000 clones, 80% to 90% seen once. The sequenced material came from peripheral blood. The receptors originated from a man in his fifties or sixties with COVID-19, enrolled during active disease.

The rearrangement links TRBV5-1 to TRBJ1-1; D gene unclear. Deletions cut 0 bases from V and 0 bases from J, with 12 bases between. The CDR3 runs to 16 residues. Germline CDR1 and CDR2: SGHRS and YFSETQ. For the CDR3, the DNA is TGCGCCAGCAGCTTGGATCCAGGTATCATGAACACTGAAGCTTTCTTT. As protein: CASSLDPGIMNTEAFF.

V gene TRBV3-1 (or the pseudogene TRBV3-2) combines with J gene TRBJ2-1, with 8 bases lining up with TRBD2. This CDR3 spans 16 amino acids. The germline V gene encodes CDR1 LGHDT and CDR2 YNNKEL (reference sequence). J was trimmed by 5 bases and V by 0 bases; bases with no gene match: 6. The CDR3 sequence is CASSQDMVAGNNEQFF. Written as DNA, the CDR3 is TGTGCCAGCAGCCAAGATATGGTAGCGGGGAACAATGAGCAGTTCTTC.

The V and J genes are TRBV19 and TRBJ1-4; D gene uncertain. CDR3 length: 15 residues. The germline gives CDR1 LNHDA, CDR2 SQIVND (reference sequence). Trimming left V 2 bases short and J 6 bases short, with 13 bases between. CDR3 DNA sequence: TGTGCCAGTAGTATACAGCCAGGATCGGATGAAAAACTGTTTTTT. Amino acid sequence: CASSIQPGSDEKLFF.

The gene calls are TRBV5-1 and TRBJ2-1; D is undetermined. This CDR3 contains 13 residues. From germline, CDR1 is SGHRS and CDR2 YFSETQ. The ends were cut back, 0 bases at V and 9 bases at J, with 10 bases in the middle. Here the CDR3 DNA reads TGCGCCAGCAGCTTGGTGTCCCTAGGTGAGCAGTTCTTC. Its protein is CASSLVSLGEQFF.

The chain combines TRBV6-5 with TRBJ1-4; no clear D. Germline V gene lookup returns CDR1 MNHEY and CDR2 SVGAGI. V shed 0 bases and J shed 8 bases, with 13 bases lying between them. The CDR3 loop spans 15 amino acids. DNA of the CDR3: TGTGCCAGCAGTTACTCGAATCCGGGAGGGGAAAAACTGTTTTTT. Encoded protein: CASSYSNPGGEKLFF.

V and J are TRBV7-2 and TRBJ2-6; the D gene is possibly TRBD1 (5 bases). The germline V and J ends were trimmed by 1 base and 4 bases, with 11 bases remaining between them. The germline V gene encodes CDR1 SGHTA and CDR2 FQGNSA. The CDR3 extends over 16 amino acids. The CDR3 sequence: CASSLGQGAGANVLTF. Here the CDR3 DNA reads TGTGCCAGCAGCTTAGGCCAGGGTGCCGGGGCCAACGTCCTGACTTTC.

This clone was seen a single time. This sequence joins TRBV6-5 and TRBJ1-4; 8 bases align to TRBD1. Germline V CDR1 and CDR2: MNHEY, SVGAGI. The V gene end was trimmed by 6 bases and the J gene end by 0 bases; junction bases not matched to a gene: 3. This CDR3 contains 15 residues. CDR3 loop: CASSRTGSTNEKLFF. The CDR3 region has the DNA TGTGCCAGCAGCCGGACAGGGTCAACTAATGAAAAACTGTTTTTT.

The chain recombines TRBV4-1 with TRBJ1-1; 10 positions match TRBD1. Losses at the gene ends were 3 bases for V and 6 bases for J; bases not matched to a gene: 13. CDR1 is MGHRA and CDR2 is YSYEKL in the germline V gene. This CDR3 region has 17 residues. CDR3 residues: CASSQSFGQGEIPEAFF. The CDR3 DNA is TGCGCCAGCAGCCAGAGTTTCGGACAGGGGGAGATTCCTGAAGCTTTCTTT.

The V and J genes are TRBV4-1 and TRBJ2-7; 11 nucleotides align to TRBD2. Germline trimming cut 2 bases from V and 1 base from J; bases unmatched to any gene: 1. CDR1 is MGHRA and CDR2 is YSYEKL in the germline V gene. The length of the CDR3 is 15 residues. The CDR3 nucleotides read TGCGCCAGCAGCCAAACTAGCGGGGGATCCTACGAGCAGTACTTC. Translation gives CASSQTSGGSYEQYF.

The rearrangement uses TRBV6-2 or TRBV6-3 and TRBJ2-1; 9 nucleotides line up with TRBD2. V lost 5 bases, J lost 6 bases, and 8 bases stayed unmatched. CDR1 and CDR2 from the germline V gene are MNHEY and SVGEGT. The CDR3 extends over 15 amino acids. The CDR3 region is CASSKSGGSPNEQFF. The CDR3 DNA follows: TGTGCCAGCAGTAAGAGCGGGGGGTCCCCCAATGAGCAGTTCTTC.

The CDR3 protein is CASAYLSGNTIYF. The CDR3, as DNA: TGTGCCAGTGCCTACCTCTCAGGAAACACCATATATTTT. The chain is built from TRBV19 and TRBJ1-3; D is uncertain. The V end lost 8 bases, the J end lost 4 bases, and 12 bases lay between the germline ends. There are 13 residues in the CDR3. The germline V gene has CDR1 LNHDA and CDR2 SQIVND (reference sequence).

The table lists this clone with a count of one. The CDR3 region has the DNA TGTGCCAGCAGTGTGACAGACACTAATGAAAAACTGTTTTTT. Translation: CASSVTDTNEKLFF. The chain uses TRBV28 and TRBJ1-4; possible D gene TRBD1, 5 bases. V lost 5 bases, J lost 2 bases, and 9 bases lay in between. The CDR3 spans 14 residues. CDR1 and CDR2 (germline): MDHEN, SYDVKM.

V is TRBV27 and J is TRBJ2-6; D gene uncertain. The germline V and J ends were trimmed by 6 bases and 0 bases, with 12 bases remaining between them. Germline-derived CDR1 and CDR2 are MNHEY and SMNVEV (reference sequence). The CDR3 consists of 16 residues. CDR3 sequence (DNA): TGTGCCAGCAGCCGCCCAGGCCTCTCTGGGGCCAACGTCCTGACTTTC. The encoded protein is CASSRPGLSGANVLTF.

CDR3 loop: CASSLSGGLNQPQHF. The CDR3 bases are TGTGCCAGCAGTTTATCAGGGGGCCTCAATCAGCCCCAGCATTTT. The V call is TRBV28, the J call TRBJ1-5, with TRBD1 identical over 8 bases. V lost 1 base to trimming and J lost 3 bases; unmatched junction nucleotides: 2. The CDR3 runs to 15 residues. Per the germline V gene, CDR1 is MDHEN and CDR2 is SYDVKM.

The chain employs TRBV27 and TRBJ1-2, with 11 bases fitting TRBD1. V trimming: 5 bases; J trimming: 5 bases; junction bases outside the gene matches: 4. The germline CDR1 and CDR2 sequences are MNHEY and SMNVEV (reference sequence). The CDR3 covers 14 residues. The CDR3 DNA is TGTGCCAGCAGTCTCGGGACAGGGGGATATGGCTACACCTTC. Translating it yields CASSLGTGGYGYTF.

The V and J genes are TRBV2 and TRBJ1-1, with D unclear. V dropped 6 bases and J dropped 0 bases, with 11 bases sitting between them. This CDR3 comprises 14 residues. Looked up from germline, CDR1 is SNHLY and CDR2 is FYNNEI. In DNA form, the CDR3 reads TGTGCCAGCAGACTTACTTATATGAACACTGAAGCTTTCTTT. This codes for CASRLTYMNTEAFF. The full variable domain, with the rest looked up from reference TRBV2 and TRBJ1-1, is EPEVTQTPSHQVTQMGQEVILRCVPISNHLYFYWYRQILGQKVEFLVSFYNNEISEKSEIFDDQFSVERPDGSNFTLKIRSTKLEDSAMYFCASRLTYMNTEAFFGQGTRLTVV.

The CDR3 DNA reads as TGTGCCAGCAGCTCGGTTACAGGGGTTGTTGAAGCTTTCTTT. It yields the protein CASSSVTGVVEAFF. The rearrangement uses TRBV14 and TRBJ1-1, with TRBD1 matching 7 bases. This CDR3 is 14 amino acids long. With 5 bases clipped from V and 7 bases from J, the junction kept 10 bases outside the gene matches. CDR1 and CDR2 from the germline V gene are SGHDN and FVKESK. Filled out from reference TRBV14 and TRBJ1-1, the complete variable domain reads EAGVTQFPSHSVIEKGQTVTLRCDPISGHDNLYWYRRVMGKEIKFLLHFVKESKQDESGMPNNRFLAERTGGTYSTLKVQPAELEDSGVYFCASSSVTGVVEAFFGQGTRLTVV.

The CDR3 sequence: CASSSKGVTDTQYF. The CDR3 nucleotides read TGTGCCAGCAGCTCGAAGGGGGTTACAGATACGCAGTATTTT. The chain joins TRBV5-4 to TRBJ2-3, with D possibly being TRBD1 (6 bases). This CDR3 contains 14 residues. V was trimmed by 3 bases and J by 3 bases, leaving 11 bases between them. Germline CDR1 and CDR2: SGHNT and YYREEE (reference sequence).

This rearrangement joins TRBV6-5 to TRBJ1-2; 7 bases agree with TRBD1. The CDR3 totals 14 residues. Trimming cost V 8 bases and J 4 bases; bases outside gene matches: 10. Germline V CDR1 and CDR2: MNHEY, SVGAGI. Here the CDR3 DNA reads TGTGCCAGCGATATTCCCCGGGACAGCTATGGCTACACCTTC. Translated: CASDIPRDSYGYTF.

This clone was picked up a small number of times. This rearrangement joins TRBV12-3 or TRBV12-4 to TRBJ1-2; D gene unclear. V lost 5 bases to trimming and J lost 7 bases, with 11 bases between them. The CDR3 has 12 amino acids. CDR3: CASSLPLLGYTF. In nucleotides, the CDR3 is TGTGCCAGCAGTCTCCCGCTACTTGGCTACACCTTC.

This clone occurred a few times. The rearrangement links TRBV7-9 to TRBJ1-4, with 8 bases aligning to TRBD1. The length of the CDR3 is 14 residues. Germline CDR1 SEHNR, CDR2 FQNEAQ (reference sequence). The junction had 6 bases not matched to a gene; V was cut back by 5 bases and J by 7 bases. The CDR3 is CASSPGTGGEKLFF. CDR3 sequence (DNA): TGTGCCAGCAGCCCCGGGACAGGTGGTGAAAAACTGTTTTTT. The whole variable domain, remainder taken from reference TRBV7-9 and TRBJ1-4, is DTGVSQNPRHKITKRGQNVTFRCDPISEHNRLYWYRQTLGQGPEFLTYFQNEAQLEKSRLLSDRFSAERPKGSFSTLEIQRTEQGDSAMYLCASSPGTGGEKLFFGSGTQLSVL.

The chain recombines TRBV3-1 (or the pseudogene TRBV3-2) with TRBJ2-2, with 7 positions matching TRBD1. This CDR3 contains 14 residues. V was pared by 4 bases and J by 8 bases, with 7 bases of the junction left unmatched. Germline CDR1 LGHDT, CDR2 YNNKEL (reference sequence). In DNA, the CDR3 is TGTGCCAGCAGCCCTAACGACAGGGATGGGGAGCTGTTTTTT. It codes for CASSPNDRDGELFF.

This chain uses TRBV25-1 with TRBJ1-2; 9 bases are a match to TRBD1. The J segment lost 4 bases and the V segment lost 6 bases, leaving 9 bases of the junction unmatched. The CDR3 is 15 amino acids. Germline V gene lookup returns CDR1 MGHDK and CDR2 SYGVNS. The CDR3 coding sequence is TGTGCCAGCAGCGCCTCGGGACAGGGACTCTATGGCTACACCTTC. Its translation is CASSASGQGLYGYTF.

The rearrangement uses TRBV4-1 and TRBJ1-6; 10 nucleotides line up with TRBD1. This CDR3 contains 15 residues. V lost 6 bases to trimming and J lost 7 bases; unmatched junction nucleotides: 6. From germline, CDR1 is MGHRA and CDR2 YSYEKL. CDR3 DNA: TGCGCCAGCAGGGACAGGGGGGGAAACAATTCACCCCTCCACTTT. Its protein product is CASRDRGGNNSPLHF.

This CDR3 reads CASSHNRDRFQSALLGGQPQHF. Written as DNA, the CDR3 is TGTGCCAGCAGTCACAACCGGGACAGGTTCCAATCAGCGCTACTGGGAGGACAGCCCCAGCATTTT. This chain uses TRBV6-6 with TRBJ1-5; 8 nucleotides match TRBD1. The CDR3 extends over 22 amino acids. Germline values: CDR1 MNHNY, CDR2 SVGAGI (reference sequence). V trimming: 5 bases; J trimming: 7 bases; junction bases outside the gene matches: 31.

The rearrangement links TRBV6-6 to TRBJ1-2; 9 bases align to TRBD1. V lost 7 bases and J lost 5; bases outside the gene matches: 11. Germline V gives CDR1 MNHNY, CDR2 SVGAGI (reference sequence). This CDR3 spans 15 amino acids. CDR3 DNA sequence: TGTGCCAGCATCTCCGGGACAGGGACTTGGTATGGCTACACCTTC. Translating gives CASISGTGTWYGYTF.

This clone was detected only a few times. The DNA for the CDR3 is TGCAGCGCCCAGGGCCCCGGCTCTGGAAACACCATATATTTT. Encoded protein: CSAQGPGSGNTIYF. The gene calls are TRBV29-1 and TRBJ1-3; weak D call: TRBD1 (5 bases). CDR1 is SQVTM, CDR2 ANQGSEA, per germline. Trimming removed 7 bases at V and 0 bases at J, with 13 bases between. The CDR3 has 14 amino acids.

The rearrangement uses TRBV25-1 and TRBJ2-3; D possibly corresponds to TRBD1 (8 bases). This CDR3 has 16 residues. Deletions cut 3 bases from V and 8 bases from J, with 21 bases between. CDR1 MGHDK and CDR2 SYGVNS come from the germline V gene. The CDR3 nucleotides read TGTGCCAGCAGTGAGTTCGGGGGGACAGGTGGTGGTACGCAGTATTTT. It is translated as CASSEFGGTGGGTQYF.

V is TRBV24-1 and J is TRBJ1-4; no clear D gene. This CDR3 region has 10 residues. CDR1 KGHDR and CDR2 SFDVKD come from the germline V gene. The V and J ends lost 11 bases and 9 bases respectively, with 9 bases between them. For the CDR3, the DNA is TGTGCCATCTATACCCAAAAACTGTTTTTT. This gives the protein CAIYTQKLFF.

Comments on this clone: At one end the junction does not follow the germline gene, possibly because of a read error. The J gene is TRBJ1-3, the V gene TRBV7-3, with D uncertain. Germline lookup yields CDR1 SGHTA and CDR2 FQGTGA. The CDR3 runs 12 residues. The CDR3 nucleotides read TGTGCCAGTTCAGAGACTCGAAAGACCATATATTTT. It translates to CASSETRKTIYF.

With regard to this clone: This specimen includes other DNA sequences encoding the same CDR3. This rearrangement joins TRBV19 to TRBJ1-1; a weak D match, TRBD1 (5 bases). The CDR3 loop spans 13 amino acids. V lost 6 bases to trimming and J lost 1 base, with 9 bases between them. Per the germline V gene, CDR1 is LNHDA and CDR2 is SQIVND (reference sequence). For the CDR3, the DNA is TGTGCCAGTAGCAGGGCGAAGAACACTGAAGCTTTCTTT. Amino acids: CASSRAKNTEAFF.